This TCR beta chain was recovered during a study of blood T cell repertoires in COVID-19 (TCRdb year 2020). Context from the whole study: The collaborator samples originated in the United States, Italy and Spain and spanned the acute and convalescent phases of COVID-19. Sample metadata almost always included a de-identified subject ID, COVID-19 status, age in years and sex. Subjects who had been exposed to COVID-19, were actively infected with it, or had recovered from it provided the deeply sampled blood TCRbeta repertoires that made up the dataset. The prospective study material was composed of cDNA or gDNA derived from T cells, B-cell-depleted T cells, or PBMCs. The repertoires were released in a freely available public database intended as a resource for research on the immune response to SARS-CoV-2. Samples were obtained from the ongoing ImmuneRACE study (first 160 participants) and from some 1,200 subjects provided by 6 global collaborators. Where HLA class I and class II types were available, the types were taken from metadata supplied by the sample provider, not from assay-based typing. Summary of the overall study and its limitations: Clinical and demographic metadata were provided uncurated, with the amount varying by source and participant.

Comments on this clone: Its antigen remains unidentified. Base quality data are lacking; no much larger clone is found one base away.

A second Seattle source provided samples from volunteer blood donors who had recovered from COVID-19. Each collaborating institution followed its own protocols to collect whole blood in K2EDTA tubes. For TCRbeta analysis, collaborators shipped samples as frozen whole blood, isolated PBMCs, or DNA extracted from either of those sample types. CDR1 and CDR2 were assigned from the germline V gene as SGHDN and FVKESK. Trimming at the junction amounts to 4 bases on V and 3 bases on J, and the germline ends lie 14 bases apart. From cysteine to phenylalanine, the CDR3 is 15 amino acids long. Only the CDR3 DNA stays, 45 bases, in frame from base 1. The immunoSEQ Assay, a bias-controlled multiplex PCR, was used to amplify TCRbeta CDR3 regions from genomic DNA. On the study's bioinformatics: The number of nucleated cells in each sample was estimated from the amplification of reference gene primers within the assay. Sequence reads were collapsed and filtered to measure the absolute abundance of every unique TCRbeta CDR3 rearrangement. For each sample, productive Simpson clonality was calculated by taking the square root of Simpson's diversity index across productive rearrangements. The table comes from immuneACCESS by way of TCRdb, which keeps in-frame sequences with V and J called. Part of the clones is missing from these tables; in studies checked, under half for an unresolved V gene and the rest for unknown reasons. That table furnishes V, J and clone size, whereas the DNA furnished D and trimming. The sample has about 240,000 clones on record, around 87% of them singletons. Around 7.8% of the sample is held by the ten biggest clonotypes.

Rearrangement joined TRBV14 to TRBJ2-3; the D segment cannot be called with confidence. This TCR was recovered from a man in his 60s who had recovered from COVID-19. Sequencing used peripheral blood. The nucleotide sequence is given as TGTGCCAGCAGCCCCCTAGGTACTAAAACAGATACGCAGTATTTT. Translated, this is CASSPLGTKTDTQYF.